This TCR beta chain comes out of a study of T cell changes during pregnancy in multiple sclerosis. Germline values: CDR1 SGHVS, CDR2 FNYEAQ. With V trimmed by 2 bases and J by 10 bases, 3 bases remained unmatched. The CDR3 sequence is 14 residues long. The method was immunoSEQ multiplex PCR; TCRdb's version includes in-frame clones alone and lacks a portion of them. The sample has over 80,000 clones, about 94% seen once. The chain employs TRBV7-6 and TRBJ2-1; 12 positions match TRBD2. The sequencing here drew on peripheral blood, taken in the third trimester of pregnancy. The sequence was obtained from a female donor in good health, enrolled as a control in a pregnancy study. Here the CDR3 reads CASSLSGTSGEQFF. CDR3 nucleotides: TGTGCCAGCAGCTTATCCGGGACTAGCGGGGAGCAGTTCTTC. The full variable domain, completed using reference TRBV7-6 and TRBJ2-1, is GAGVSQSPRYKVTKRGQDVALRCDPISGHVSLYWYRQALGQGPEFLTYFNYEAQQDKSGLPNDRFSAERPEGSISTLTIQRTEQRDSAMYRCASSLSGTSGEQFFGPGTRLTVL.